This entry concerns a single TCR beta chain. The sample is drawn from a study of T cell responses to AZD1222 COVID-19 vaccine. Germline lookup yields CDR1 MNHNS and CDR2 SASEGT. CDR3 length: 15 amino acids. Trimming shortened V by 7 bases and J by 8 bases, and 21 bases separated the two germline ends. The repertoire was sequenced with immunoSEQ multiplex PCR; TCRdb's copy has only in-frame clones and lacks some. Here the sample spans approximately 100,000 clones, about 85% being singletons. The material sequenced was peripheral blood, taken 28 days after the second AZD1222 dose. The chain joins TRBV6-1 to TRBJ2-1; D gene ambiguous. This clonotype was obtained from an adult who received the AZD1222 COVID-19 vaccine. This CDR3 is CASTDPGILSDEQFF. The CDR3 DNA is TGTGCCAGCACCGATCCTGGCATACTAAGCGATGAGCAGTTCTTC.